Listed below are T cell receptor beta chains from one sample, sequenced in a study of T cells in Graves' hyperthyroidism and ophthalmopathy. TCRdb fed the multiplex PCR reads into MiXCR, producing one record per CDR3 protein. Among approximately 320,000 distinct CDR3 sequences, 16% were seen once, and the ten largest hold around 34%. The sample was blood. All receptors derive from a man between 25 and 39 years old with Graves' hyperthyroidism. CDR3s include the opening cysteine and the closing phenylalanine or tryptophan. The order of the fields is clone size, D gene, V gene, J gene, CDR3 protein, CDR3 DNA. D genes are given only for firm matches. Some rows have no size entry. The others give once, few or many, or a class for an expanded clone.

>few|-|TRBV30|TRBJ1-6
CAWKGGEDSPLHF
TGTGCCTGGAAAGGAGGGGAGGATTCACCCCTCCACTTT
>many|TRBD2|TRBV20-1|TRBJ2-1
CSARALAGAHEQFF
TGCAGTGCTAGAGCACTAGCGGGAGCCCATGAGCAGTTCTTC
>-|TRBD1|TRBV15|TRBJ1-1
CATSSAPDRPYGAFF
TGTGCCACCAGCAGTGCCCCGGACAGGCCGTATGGGGCTTTCTTT
>many|-|TRBV30|TRBJ1-2
CAWGTGYTF
TGTGCCTGGGGAACCGGCTACACCTTC
>few|TRBD1|TRBV7-8|TRBJ2-4
CASSSFPGQGSPLAKNIQYF
TGTGCCAGCAGCTCCTTCCCCGGACAGGGGTCCCCCCTAGCCAAAAACATTCAGTACTTC
>many|-|TRBV30|TRBJ1-1
CAGYGGHTEAFF
TGTGCCGGTTACGGGGGCCACACTGAAGCTTTCTTT
>few|-|TRBV19|TRBJ1-1
CASSTKMNTEAFF
TGTGCCAGTAGTACAAAAATGAACACTGAAGCTTTCTTT
>-|-|TRBV5-1|TRBJ2-7
CASSGSSEQYF
TGCGCCAGCTCGGGAAGTTCCGAGCAGTACTTC
>many|-|TRBV20-1|TRBJ2-6
CSAATGPGANVLTF
TGCAGTGCTGCAACAGGGCCTGGGGCCAACGTCCTGACTTTC
>many|TRBD1|TRBV12-3/TRBV12-4|TRBJ1-2
CASGPGTGVGYTF
TGTGCCAGTGGTCCCGGGACAGGGGTAGGCTACACCTTC
>few|-|TRBV12-3/TRBV12-4|TRBJ2-1
CASSFGSAADSSYNEQFF
TGTGCCAGCAGTTTTGGCTCTGCGGCGGATAGCTCCTACAATGAGCAGTTCTTC
>many|TRBD1|TRBV2|TRBJ2-7
CASSWTGWEQYF
TGTGCCAGCAGTTGGACAGGGTGGGAGCAGTACTTC
>-|TRBD1|TRBV30|TRBJ1-5
CAWSPGTGARAQHF
TGTGCCTGGAGCCCCGGGACAGGGGCTAGGGCCCAGCATTTT
>many|-|TRBV13|TRBJ1-1
CASSMTDSGNTEAFF
TGTGCCAGCAGCATGACCGACAGTGGGAACACTGAAGCTTTCTTT
>many|-|TRBV12-3/TRBV12-4|TRBJ1-1
CASSSDSFTEAFF
TGTGCCAGCAGCTCGGACAGTTTTACTGAAGCTTTCTTT
>few|TRBD1|TRBV12-5|TRBJ2-2
CASGSSTGYTNTGELFF
TGTGCTAGTGGTTCATCGACAGGGTATACGAACACCGGGGAGCTGTTTTTT
>-|-|TRBV7-9|TRBJ2-4
CASSHGLGANIQYF
TGTGCCAGCAGCCACGGACTGGGCGCGAACATTCAGTACTTC
>-|-|TRBV7-9|TRBJ2-3
CASSFTDGTDTQYF
TGTGCCAGCAGCTTTACGGATGGCACAGATACGCAGTATTTT
>few|-|TRBV4-2|TRBJ2-2
CASSQDLGDKNTGELFF
TGTGCCAGCAGCCAAGACCTAGGGGACAAGAACACCGGGGAGCTGTTTTTT
>many|TRBD1|TRBV12-3/TRBV12-4|TRBJ1-1
CASSAGTERGTEAFF
TGTGCCAGCAGTGCCGGGACAGAAAGGGGCACTGAAGCCTTCTTT
>-|TRBD2|TRBV19|TRBJ2-3
CASSKRELADTQYF
TGTGCCAGTAGTAAGCGGGAGTTGGCAGATACGCAGTATTTT
>many|-|TRBV11-2|TRBJ2-3
CASSLEVTDTQYF
TGTGCCAGCAGCTTAGAGGTTACAGATACGCAGTATTTT
>-|-|TRBV19|TRBJ2-5
CASSMQDYGETQYF
TGTGCCAGTAGTATGCAAGACTACGGAGAGACCCAGTACTTC
>-|-|TRBV6-1|TRBJ2-1
CASSEEDEQFF
TGTGCCAGCAGTGAAGAAGATGAGCAGTTCTTC
>-|TRBD1|TRBV28|TRBJ2-3
CASSDRASTDTQYF
TGTGCCAGCAGCGACAGGGCTAGCACAGATACGCAGTATTTT
>-|-|TRBV5-1|TRBJ1-2
CASSFQTDDTTNYGFTF
TGCGCCAGCAGCTTTCAAACAGACGATACCACTAACTATGGCTTCACCTTC
>many|-|TRBV2|TRBJ2-5
CASSQGRGETQYF
TGTGCCAGCAGCCAAGGACGGGGAGAGACCCAGTACTTC
>many|-|TRBV5-1|TRBJ1-1
CASRDGTVNTEAFF
TGCGCCAGCAGGGATGGGACGGTGAACACTGAAGCTTTCTTT
>many|TRBD2|TRBV18|TRBJ2-5
CASSPPVPSGRIEETQYF
TGTGCCAGCTCACCACCGGTTCCTAGCGGGAGGATCGAAGAGACCCAGTACTTC
>many|-|TRBV12-3/TRBV12-4|TRBJ2-2
CASSSYNTGELFF
TGTGCCAGCAGTTCGTACAACACCGGGGAGCTGTTTTTT
>many|TRBD2|TRBV11-2|TRBJ2-1
CASSLGLAGVYNEQFF
TGTGCCAGCAGCTTAGGTCTAGCGGGGGTCTACAATGAGCAGTTCTTC
>many|-|TRBV27|TRBJ2-7
CASSLVGEVTYEQYF
TGTGCCAGCAGTTTAGTAGGGGAGGTTACCTACGAGCAGTACTTC
>few|TRBD2|TRBV11-2|TRBJ2-5
CASSYGLAGGETQYF
TGTGCCAGCAGCTACGGACTAGCGGGAGGGGAGACCCAGTACTTC
>many|-|TRBV28|TRBJ2-5
CASRTPQETQYF
TGTGCCAGCAGGACACCCCAAGAGACCCAGTACTTC
>-|-|TRBV10-3|TRBJ1-1
CAIKGTGTEAFF
TGTGCCATCAAAGGTACCGGCACTGAAGCTTTCTTT
>-|TRBD2|TRBV2|TRBJ2-3
CASFLTSGLTHTQYF
TGTGCCAGTTTCCTTACTAGCGGCCTCACACATACGCAGTATTTT
>-|-|TRBV7-9|TRBJ1-1
CASSLDSMSDTEAFF
TGTGCCAGCAGCTTAGACTCGATGTCCGACACTGAAGCTTTCTTT
>few|-|TRBV30|TRBJ2-7
CAWAPSGGVGQYF
TGTGCCTGGGCCCCTTCCGGGGGCGTCGGGCAGTACTTC
>-|TRBD1|TRBV20-1|TRBJ2-3
CSARGGQGRTDTQYF
TGCAGTGCTAGAGGTGGACAGGGTAGAACAGATACGCAGTATTTT
>many|-|TRBV30|TRBJ1-5
CAWRLKWNNQPQHF
TGTGCCTGGAGACTTAAATGGAACAATCAGCCCCAGCATTTT
>few|TRBD2|TRBV28|TRBJ2-7
CASTDSTSRALEQYF
TGTGCCAGCACCGACTCGACTAGCCGGGCGCTCGAGCAGTACTTC
>many|-|TRBV20-1|TRBJ2-1
CSARDPLGNEQFF
TGCAGTGCTAGAGATCCTTTGGGCAATGAGCAGTTCTTC
>many|-|TRBV12-3/TRBV12-4|TRBJ1-4
CASSLGWGGEKLFF
TGTGCCAGCAGTTTGGGCTGGGGAGGAGAAAAACTGTTTTTT
>few|-|TRBV12-5|TRBJ2-3
CASDLVLGDTQYF
TGTGCTAGTGATTTGGTACTTGGGGATACGCAGTATTTT
>many|TRBD2|TRBV4-1|TRBJ2-5
CASSQDRTSGWKTQYF
TGCGCCAGCAGCCAAGATAGGACTAGCGGGTGGAAGACCCAGTACTTC
>many|-|TRBV7-9|TRBJ2-2
CASSPGTTNTGELFF
TGTGCCAGCAGCCCCGGGACAACGAACACCGGGGAGCTGTTTTTT
>-|-|TRBV29-1|TRBJ2-1
CSVVSYNEQFF
TGCAGCGTTGTCAGTTACAATGAGCAGTTCTTC
>many|-|TRBV2|TRBJ1-5
CASSEGIGFGFVHF
TGTGCCAGCAGTGAAGGTATCGGGTTTGGCTTCGTGCATTTT
>many|TRBD1|TRBV4-1|TRBJ2-3
CASSPLDRGHPDTQYF
TGCGCCAGCAGCCCCCTGGACAGGGGACATCCAGATACGCAGTATTTT
>-|-|TRBV4-2|TRBJ1-1
CASSQRREVDTEAFF
TGTGCCAGCAGCCAAAGGAGAGAAGTGGACACTGAAGCTTTCTTT
>few|-|TRBV11-2|TRBJ1-1
CASSLETRGEAFF
TGTGCCAGCAGCTTAGAAACGAGGGGTGAAGCTTTCTTT
>-|TRBD1|TRBV5-1|TRBJ2-7
CASSFDRGDGEQYF
TGCGCCAGCAGCTTCGACAGGGGGGACGGCGAGCAGTACTTC
>-|-|TRBV24-1|TRBJ1-5
CATIEGGQPQHF
TGTGCCACCATCGAGGGAGGTCAGCCCCAGCATTTT
>-|-|TRBV4-2|TRBJ1-1
CASSQDEAGVQTNTEAFF
TGTGCCAGCAGCCAAGACGAAGCCGGGGTTCAGACTAACACTGAAGCTTTCTTT
>many|-|TRBV11-3|TRBJ2-3
CASSLERHTDTQYF
TGTGCCAGCAGCTTGGAGCGGCACACAGATACGCAGTATTTT
>many|-|TRBV30|TRBJ2-5
CAWRIGPSAETQYF
TGTGCCTGGAGAATCGGACCGTCGGCCGAGACCCAGTACTTC
>many|-|TRBV2|TRBJ2-6
CASMSGPIFSGANVLTF
TGTGCCAGCATGTCGGGGCCAATTTTTTCTGGGGCCAACGTCCTGACTTTC
>many|-|TRBV3-1|TRBJ2-5
CASSQGGEETQYF
TGTGCCAGCAGCCAAGGAGGGGAAGAGACCCAGTACTTC
>-|-|TRBV29-1|TRBJ2-2
CSVAPMNTGELFF
TGCAGCGTTGCTCCTATGAACACCGGGGAGCTGTTTTTT
>-|-|TRBV11-3|TRBJ2-2
CASNRNSGELFF
TGTGCCAGCAACCGAAACTCCGGGGAGCTGTTTTTT